This T cell receptor (beta chain) was observed in a study of regulatory T cells in long-lasting Graves disease. The TCR beta library used iRepertoire HTBI primers with Arm-PCR amplification of CDR3. TCRdb re-analysed the multiplex PCR reads in MiXCR, keeping a single row per CDR3 protein. The sample yields more than 300,000 distinct CDR3 sequences, roughly 17% seen once. Time point noted: newly diagnosed GD, antithyroid drugs for less than 3 months. RNA isolated from PBMCs was used to make the TCR library. The patients included were those that came from an endocrinology department in Xi'an, China. This clonotype has at least ten counts. The same data also went into a second study, on T cells in Graves' hyperthyroidism and ophthalmopathy.

The sample was peripheral blood mononuclear cells (PBMCs), taken at new diagnosis, from a patient treated with antithyroid drugs. This TCR came from a woman in her late teens or twenties with Graves disease.

The CDR3 nucleotides are TGTGCCAGCAGCGTAGCGGACGGGGCAACCTACGAGCAGTACTTC. Encoded protein: CASSVADGATYEQYF. V and J are TRBV9 and TRBJ2-7; D tentatively fits TRBD1 or TRBD2 (5 bases each). CDR1 is SGDLS, CDR2 YYNGEE, per germline. The CDR3 has 15 residues. The V and J ends lost 0 bases and 2 bases respectively, with 12 bases between them. The full variable domain, in which reference TRBV9 and TRBJ2-7 provide the parts outside the CDR3, is DSGVTQTPKHLITATGQRVTLRCSPRSGDLSVYWYQQSLDQGLQFLIQYYNGEERAKGNILERFSAQQFPDLHSELNLSSLELGDSALYFCASSVADGATYEQYFGPGTRLTVT.